This is a list of T cell receptor beta chains from one sample in a study of response to subunit inactivated influenza vaccine. MiXCR, applied by TCRdb to the RT-PCR reads, yields one record per CDR3 protein. The sample has some 480,000 distinct CDR3 sequences, around 9.9% seen once. Sequencing used PBMCs from blood, obtained roughly 48 days after vaccination. The receptors were gathered from a man aged 50-59 years who received an inactivated influenza vaccine. The conserved cysteine and the conserved F or W are not part of the CDR3 here.

CDR3 protein: SASLGAREQF
V gene: TRBV20-1

CDR3 protein: ASSHWDLGEDTQY
V gene: TRBV3-1

CDR3 protein: ATSRDAGQYQETQY
V gene: TRBV15

CDR3 protein: ASSIGTGDYNEQF
V gene: TRBV5-6

CDR3 protein: SVEYASGGREQF
V gene: TRBV29-1

CDR3 protein: ASSVGGKVYEQY
V gene: TRBV19

CDR3 protein: ASSPGLAGGNNEQY
V gene: TRBV5-1

CDR3 protein: ASSPRLTGGETQY
V gene: TRBV7-2

CDR3 protein: ATSDFTGLGYNEQF
V gene: TRBV24-1

CDR3 protein: ASSYPLEVGGYT
V gene: TRBV6-5

CDR3 protein: SAGTGGVPSSNQPQH
V gene: TRBV20-1

CDR3 protein: ASSLMNDPGYEQY
V gene: TRBV5-1

CDR3 protein: ASGAGQTTSYNEQF
V gene: TRBV5-5

CDR3 protein: SPRIAGTYEQY
V gene: TRBV20-1

CDR3 protein: ASRPPGRPGGYT
V gene: TRBV28

CDR3 protein: ASSVAVDNNEQF
V gene: TRBV12-3/TRBV12-4

CDR3 protein: ASSDGQGLDGYT
V gene: TRBV5-1

CDR3 protein: ASSLSRGQNGELF
V gene: TRBV7-9

CDR3 protein: ASSFGGGTQY
V gene: TRBV12-3/TRBV12-4

CDR3 protein: ASSWDRTVEQY
V gene: TRBV12-3/TRBV12-4

CDR3 protein: ASTNGAEQY
V gene: TRBV12-3/TRBV12-4

CDR3 protein: ASSLIPGPRAGYT
V gene: TRBV5-6